Presented here are 30 T cell receptor beta chains from one specimen sequenced in a study of T-cell reconstitution after alpha-beta-depleted transplantation in children. Unique molecular identifiers were used to barcode this TCRbeta library. TCRdb reanalysed the PCR reads using MiXCR and keeps one entry per CDR3 protein. The profile shows hundreds of thousands of distinct CDR3 sequences, about an eighth of them singletons. The material was PBMCs, obtained from the stem cell graft. The receptors shown here come from a human donor who donated a stem cell graft to a child with Fanconi anemia.

This clonotype was recorded many times. V gene TRBV29-1 combines with J gene TRBJ2-3, with unresolved D. The germline V gene has CDR1 SQVTM and CDR2 ANQGSEA. V gave up 7 bases and J gave up 4 bases, with 12 bases separating them. This CDR3 has 12 residues. The CDR3 sequence: CSAMTSSDTQYF. In DNA, the CDR3 is TGCAGCGCCATGACAAGTTCAGATACGCAGTATTTT.

The chain is built from TRBV7-9 and TRBJ2-3, with D possibly being TRBD1 (5 bases). Trimming took off 7 bases at V and 0 bases at J, with 14 bases between the two ends. Germline values: CDR1 SEHNR, CDR2 FQNEAQ (reference sequence). This CDR3 region has 15 residues. The CDR3 coding sequence is TGTGCCAGCACCCTGGGGTCAGGGAGCACAGATACGCAGTATTTT. Encoded protein: CASTLGSGSTDTQYF.

This clonotype was detected a few times. This chain uses TRBV30 with TRBJ1-1; D may be TRBD1 (6 bases). CDR1 and CDR2 (germline): GTSNPN, SVGIG (reference sequence). Trimming cost V 1 base and J 5 bases, with 8 bases left between them. This CDR3 region has 12 residues. The CDR3 DNA reads TGTGCCTGGAGTGCCAGGGGTACTGAAGCTTTCTTT. Protein: CAWSARGTEAFF.

This clonotype was observed a few times. CDR3 in amino acids: CASSLQSYYSPLHF. DNA for the CDR3: TGTGCCAGCAGCTTACAGAGCTACTATTCACCCCTCCACTTT. V gene TRBV7-8 combines with J gene TRBJ1-6; no reliable D call. There are 14 residues in the CDR3. The V end was cut by 2 bases, the J end by 8 bases, with 10 bases between. CDR1 SGHVS and CDR2 FQNEAQ come from the germline V gene.

This clonotype showed up just a few times. This chain connects TRBV20-1 to TRBJ2-5; 8 nucleotides agree with TRBD2. V dropped 6 bases and J dropped 1; count of bases not matched to a gene: 16. CDR1 DFQATT and CDR2 SNEGSKA come from the germline V gene (reference sequence). The CDR3 is 17 amino acids. CDR3 sequence (DNA): TGCAGTGCCCGAGCCCTTGGAGTAGCGGGGCGCCAAGAGACCCAGTACTTC. Translated: CSARALGVAGRQETQYF.

The chain links TRBV4-3 to TRBJ1-5; D is ambiguous. CDR1 LGHNA and CDR2 YSLEER come from the germline V gene. The CDR3 contains 15 residues. V was clipped by 1 base and J by 5 bases, with 12 bases between them. CDR3 residues: CASSQAHTGDQPQHF. The DNA of the CDR3 is TGCGCCAGCAGCCAAGCTCACACTGGGGATCAGCCCCAGCATTTT.

This chain joins TRBV12-3 or TRBV12-4 and TRBJ2-1; 10 bases line up with TRBD2. V was clipped by 4 bases and J by 15 bases; unmatched bases: 9. The CDR3 consists of 13 residues. CDR3 sequence: CASSSSGGASRFF. In DNA form, the CDR3 reads TGTGCCAGCAGTTCAAGCGGGGGGGCCTCTCGGTTCTTC.

The chain links TRBV29-1 to TRBJ2-7, with D perhaps given as TRBD1 or TRBD2 (5 bases each). V lost 7 bases, J lost 0 bases, and 13 bases lay in between. The CDR3 consists of 13 residues. Germline V gene data show CDR1 as SQVTM and CDR2 as ANQGSEA. The DNA for the CDR3 is TGCAGCGGCCGGGGACGCAACTCCTACGAGCAGTACTTC. Its translation: CSGRGRNSYEQYF.

This clonotype was seen more than once but under ten times. The chain joins TRBV3-1 to TRBJ2-3; no clear D. V was clipped by 0 bases and J by 6 bases, with 7 bases between them. This CDR3 spans 13 amino acids. Germline lookup yields CDR1 LGHDT and CDR2 YNNKEL (reference sequence). CDR3 coding DNA: TGTGCCAGCAGCCAAGATCATCGGGATACGCAGTATTTT. This translates into CASSQDHRDTQYF.

Only a few counts were recorded for this clonotype. The V call is TRBV3-1, the J call TRBJ1-2; weak D call: TRBD1 (6 bases). The CDR3 is made up of 14 amino acids. Germline V gene data show CDR1 as LGHDT and CDR2 as YNNKEL (reference sequence). Trimming removed 4 bases at V and 4 bases at J, with 13 bases between. The CDR3 sequence: CASSLETGSYGYTF. The DNA of the CDR3 is TGTGCCAGCAGCCTTGAGACAGGCTCCTATGGCTACACCTTC.

The V call is TRBV5-1, the J call TRBJ1-2, with D unresolved. The CDR3 runs to 16 residues. V was trimmed by 4 bases and J by 6 bases, leaving 22 bases between them. CDR1 and CDR2 (germline): SGHRS, YFSETQ. Here the CDR3 reads CASSLDPGGVINGYTF. The CDR3 region has the DNA TGCGCCAGCAGCCTGGACCCCGGTGGGGTTATAAATGGCTACACCTTC.

This clonotype was counted at least ten times. The V and J genes are TRBV11-2 and TRBJ2-3; the D is unclear. The CDR3 consists of 18 residues. Germline loops: CDR1 SGHAT, CDR2 FQNNGV. V lost 0 bases and J 0 bases, leaving 16 bases between the germline ends. CDR3 nucleotide sequence: TGTGCCAGCAGCTTAGATCAAAGGATATATATGAGCACAGATACGCAGTATTTT. Its translation: CASSLDQRIYMSTDTQYF.

The genes are TRBV15 and TRBJ2-1, with 10 bases aligning to TRBD2. The CDR3 spans 20 residues. Germline loops: CDR1 LNHNV, CDR2 YYDKDF (reference sequence). The V gene end was trimmed by 4 bases and the J gene end by 1 base; junction bases not matched to a gene: 16. This chain's CDR3 is CATSNPQRASGGSSYNEQFF. The CDR3 region has the DNA TGTGCCACCAGCAACCCCCAGAGGGCTAGCGGGGGATCATCCTACAATGAGCAGTTCTTC.

The rearrangement uses TRBV12-3 or TRBV12-4 and TRBJ2-3, with TRBD1 matching 10 bases. Germline trimming cut 5 bases from V and 5 bases from J; bases unmatched to any gene: 10. The CDR3 loop spans 16 amino acids. CDR3 in amino acids: CASSPSRQGARDTQYF. In DNA form, the CDR3 reads TGTGCCAGCAGTCCTTCCCGACAGGGGGCACGAGATACGCAGTATTTT.

The V gene is TRBV5-6, the J gene TRBJ2-3; 9 nucleotides match TRBD2. This CDR3 has 17 amino acids. Germline CDR1 and CDR2: SGHDT and YYEEEE. V dropped 4 bases and J dropped 3; count of bases not matched to a gene: 12. The CDR3, as DNA: TGTGCCAGCAGCCAATTACGACGCGGGGGGGCAACAGATACGCAGTATTTT. Protein sequence: CASSQLRRGGATDTQYF.

The chain joins TRBV12-3 or TRBV12-4 to TRBJ2-3, with 9 bases matching TRBD2. J gave up 5 bases and V 1 base, and 4 bases lay outside the gene matches. The length of the CDR3 is 15 residues. As DNA, the CDR3 is TGTGCCAGCAGTTTAGGCGGGGGGGGAATAGATACGCAGTATTTT. Protein product: CASSLGGGGIDTQYF.

This clonotype was recorded many times. The CDR3 DNA is TGCGCCAGCAGCTTGTTGTCGAGCACTGAAGCTTTCTTT. Amino acid sequence: CASSLLSSTEAFF. The V gene is TRBV5-1, the J gene TRBJ1-1; D gene unclear. The ends were cut back, 1 base at V and 4 bases at J, with 8 bases in the middle. The V gene's germline CDR1 is SGHRS and CDR2 YFSETQ. This CDR3 comprises 13 residues.

The chain links TRBV13 to TRBJ2-1; D call uncertain. Germline CDR1 is PRHDT and CDR2 is FYEKMQ (reference sequence). Trimming left V 1 base short and J 8 bases short, with 12 bases between. CDR3 length: 14 residues. The CDR3 is CASSLAIPPDEQFF. CDR3 bases: TGTGCCAGCAGCTTAGCCATTCCCCCGGATGAGCAGTTCTTC.

This clonotype was detected once. The gene calls are TRBV7-2 and TRBJ1-1; the D gene is possibly TRBD1 (6 bases). V was clipped by 5 bases and J by 3 bases, with 22 bases between them. The CDR3 is made up of 17 amino acids. Germline CDR1 SGHTA, CDR2 FQGNSA. In DNA form, the CDR3 reads TGTGCCAGCAGCCACCCGGCTCAGGGGCTGTGGGACACTGAAGCTTTCTTT. Protein: CASSHPAQGLWDTEAFF.

The rearrangement links TRBV18 to TRBJ2-5; a weak D match, TRBD1 (5 bases). CDR1 and CDR2 (germline): KGHSH, LQKENI. V was shortened by 4 bases and J by 3 bases, with 15 bases between the two germline ends. The CDR3 is 15 amino acids. CDR3 DNA: TGTGCCAGCTCACACCATGCCACAGGAGAAGAGACCCAGTACTTC. Amino acids: CASSHHATGEETQYF.

The V gene is TRBV5-1, the J gene TRBJ2-2; D perhaps matches TRBD1 (5 bases). V was trimmed by 4 bases and J by 6 bases, leaving 13 bases between them. CDR3 length equals 14 residues. Germline V gene sequence: CDR1 SGHRS, CDR2 YFSETQ. CDR3 in amino acids: CASSLIPGPGELFF. The CDR3 nucleotides read TGCGCCAGCAGCCTCATACCAGGGCCCGGGGAGCTGTTTTTT.

This clonotype was recorded at least ten times. The rearrangement joins TRBV25-1 to TRBJ1-4; D unresolved. Germline values: CDR1 MGHDK, CDR2 SYGVNS. Deletions cut 2 bases from V and 0 bases from J, with 19 bases between. This CDR3 has 19 residues. The CDR3 protein is CASSERKGQGSATNEKLFF. As DNA, the CDR3 is TGTGCCAGCAGTGAACGGAAAGGGCAAGGGTCTGCAACTAATGAAAAACTGTTTTTT.

This clonotype has ten or more counts. The chain links TRBV6-5 to TRBJ2-2; the match to TRBD1 covers 7 bases. V shed 2 bases, J shed 0 bases, and the junction held 3 bases outside the gene matches. The length of the CDR3 is 16 residues. Germline V gives CDR1 MNHEY, CDR2 SVGAGI. The CDR3 sequence is CASSYGQEPNTGELFF. CDR3 in DNA: TGTGCCAGCAGTTACGGACAGGAGCCGAACACCGGGGAGCTGTTTTTT.

This clonotype was seen more than once but under ten times. The J gene is TRBJ2-1, the V gene TRBV5-1; TRBD2 agrees at 10 bases. V trimming: 3 bases; J trimming: 8 bases; junction bases outside the gene matches: 11. Germline V gene data show CDR1 as SGHRS and CDR2 as YFSETQ. CDR3 length: 16 amino acids. As DNA, the CDR3 is TGCGCCAGCAGCTCCCCAAGCGGGGGGGCCATCCATGAGCAGTTCTTC. It yields the protein CASSSPSGGAIHEQFF.

V gene TRBV28 combines with J gene TRBJ2-7; 7 bases are shared with TRBD1. J gave up 0 bases and V 5 bases, and 4 bases lay outside the gene matches. The V gene's germline CDR1 is MDHEN and CDR2 SYDVKM. This CDR3 has 14 residues. CDR3 amino acids: CASSARTGSYEQYV. As DNA, the CDR3 is TGTGCCAGCAGTGCGAGGACAGGCTCCTACGAGCAGTACGTC.

In this sample, this clonotype turned up a few times. This chain joins TRBV7-9 and TRBJ2-5, with D perhaps matching TRBD1 (5 bases). V lost 0 bases, J lost 5 bases, and 13 bases lay in between. The CDR3 sequence is 15 residues long. The V gene's germline CDR1 is SEHNR and CDR2 FQNEAQ (reference sequence). CDR3 bases: TGTGCCAGCAGCTTAGCGGGCAGGGTCAAGGAGACCCAGTACTTC. Translating gives CASSLAGRVKETQYF.

The chain employs TRBV15 and TRBJ2-1, with TRBD2 matching 12 bases. CDR3 length equals 15 residues. V lost 0 bases to trimming and J lost 9 bases; unmatched junction nucleotides: 3. Germline V gene sequence: CDR1 LNHNV, CDR2 YYDKDF (reference sequence). DNA for the CDR3: TGTGCCACCAGCAGAGAACTAGCGGGGGGCCCTGAGCAGTTCTTC. This translates into CATSRELAGGPEQFF.

A few counts support this clonotype. The CDR3 reads CASKLGTDTDTQYF. The CDR3 DNA reads as TGTGCCAGCAAATTGGGGACGGACACAGATACGCAGTATTTT. The rearrangement joins TRBV6-1 to TRBJ2-3; D is possibly TRBD1 or TRBD2 (5 bases each). Germline loops: CDR1 MNHNS, CDR2 SASEGT. The V end lost 7 bases, the J end lost 2 bases, and 13 bases lay between the germline ends. CDR3 length equals 14 residues.

This clonotype showed up just a few times. The chain employs TRBV18 and TRBJ1-1; 11 bases agree with TRBD1. This CDR3 is 14 amino acids long. CDR1 is KGHSH and CDR2 is LQKENI in the germline V gene. The ends lost 5 bases at V and 7 bases at J; junction bases unmatched: 6. CDR3: CASSTAGTGGEAFF. CDR3 nucleotides: TGTGCCAGCTCAACCGCCGGGACAGGGGGTGAAGCTTTCTTT.

This clonotype showed up just a few times. V is TRBV27 and J is TRBJ1-1; D is uncertain. Trimming took 0 bases from V and 2 from J, leaving 13 bases between them. The germline CDR1 and CDR2 sequences are MNHEY and SMNVEV (reference sequence). This CDR3 has 16 residues. The chain's CDR3 is CASSLSPRSYNTEAFF. The CDR3 region has the DNA TGTGCCAGCAGTTTATCCCCCCGGTCTTATAACACTGAAGCTTTCTTT.